This T cell receptor beta chain derives from a study of blood T cell repertoires in COVID-19. Per the study methods: By means of reference gene primer amplification, nucleated cell counts were estimated. Sequencing was performed with immunoSEQ multiplex PCR; in TCRdb, only in-frame clones are kept and a portion is missing. That table furnishes V, J and clone size, whereas the DNA furnished D and trimming. The data contain roughly 69,000 clones, approximately 80% of them singletons. CDR3 length equals 14 residues. V lost 5 bases to trimming and J lost 9 bases, with 17 bases between them. Germline values: CDR1 LNHDA, CDR2 SQIVND (reference sequence).

The receptor's source is a woman aged 45-59 years with acute or convalescent COVID-19. The gene calls are TRBV19 and TRBJ2-1, with D possibly being TRBD2 (7 bases). Sequencing was carried out using peripheral blood. CDR3 loop: CASSGGRGFGEQFF. In DNA, the CDR3 is TGTGCCAGTAGTGGGGGGAGGGGGTTCGGTGAGCAGTTCTTC.